The 14 T cell receptor beta chains below all came from one sample that was sequenced in a study of cytomegalovirus exposure and HLA in healthy donors. The PCR was carried out with 60 Vbeta primers and 13 Jbeta primers. The assay was immunoSEQ multiplex PCR, and TCRdb's table has in-frame clones only and misses some. The data show 65,000 to 80,000 clones, about 68% seen once. The sample comprised PBMCs. These receptors came from a man between 35 and 55 years old in good health and CMV-seropositive.

This clone was detected a few times. This chain uses TRBV30 with TRBJ2-2, with 10 bases identical to TRBD2. From germline, CDR1 is GTSNPN and CDR2 SVGIG (reference sequence). The J segment lost 3 bases and the V segment lost 1 base, leaving 5 bases of the junction unmatched. The CDR3 spans 16 residues. For the CDR3, the DNA is TGTGCCTGGAGTGCCTTAGCGGGAGGTGACACCGGGGAGCTGTTTTTT. It translates to CAWSALAGGDTGELFF.

V usage is TRBV6-5 and J usage is TRBJ2-5; 7 bases are a match to TRBD1. This CDR3 contains 13 residues. J gave up 11 bases and V 6 bases, and 12 bases lay outside the gene matches. CDR1 is MNHEY and CDR2 is SVGAGI in the germline V gene. The CDR3 bases are TGTGCCAGCAGATCTGGGACAGCCGAAGAGCAGTACTTC. Encoded protein: CASRSGTAEEQYF.

The rearrangement joins TRBV19 to TRBJ1-2, with 11 bases identical to TRBD1. Losses at the gene ends were 11 bases for V and 13 bases for J; bases not matched to a gene: 15. In germline, CDR1 is LNHDA, CDR2 SQIVND (reference sequence). CDR3 length: 13 amino acids. In DNA form, the CDR3 reads TGTGCCTCCGCGCTCGGGACAGGGGGTGGAAGCACCTTC. Protein sequence: CASALGTGGGSTF.

V gene TRBV9 combines with J gene TRBJ2-5; TRBD2 is a possible D gene (6 bases). This CDR3 spans 17 amino acids. Germline V gene lookup returns CDR1 SGDLS and CDR2 YYNGEE. Trimming removed 3 bases at V and 5 bases at J, with 23 bases between. Here the CDR3 DNA reads TGTGCCAGCAGCGACCTCCGGCATAGTGGGAGCGGGGAGACCCAGTACTTC. Encoded protein: CASSDLRHSGSGETQYF. The whole variable domain, filled in from reference TRBV9 and TRBJ2-5, reads DSGVTQTPKHLITATGQRVTLRCSPRSGDLSVYWYQQSLDQGLQFLIQYYNGEERAKGNILERFSAQQFPDLHSELNLSSLELGDSALYFCASSDLRHSGSGETQYFGPGTRLLVL.

The rearrangement joins TRBV5-1 to TRBJ1-1; TRBD1 aligns across 9 bases. V gave up 0 bases and J gave up 5 bases; unmatched junction bases: 11. The CDR3 runs 17 residues. Germline-derived CDR1 and CDR2 are SGHRS and YFSETQ. The CDR3 spells CASSLEAGQGSWTEAFF. The CDR3 DNA follows: TGCGCCAGCAGCTTGGAGGCGGGACAGGGAAGTTGGACTGAAGCTTTCTTT.

This sequence joins TRBV19 and TRBJ2-2; 9 nucleotides line up with TRBD1. This CDR3 contains 17 residues. After removal of 5 bases from V and 5 bases from J, the junction contained 12 bases not matched to a gene. Germline V gives CDR1 LNHDA, CDR2 SQIVND (reference sequence). The CDR3 sequence is CASSSWDRVKETGELFF. CDR3 DNA: TGTGCCAGTAGTTCCTGGGACAGGGTGAAAGAAACCGGGGAGCTGTTTTTT.

The genes are TRBV5-8 and TRBJ1-1, with D unclear. The CDR3 is 13 amino acids. V was clipped by 0 bases and J by 8 bases, with 11 bases between them. Germline lookup yields CDR1 SGHTS and CDR2 YDEGEE. The CDR3 nucleotides read TGTGCCAGCAGCTTGGGCCTTAGGCGGGAAGCTTTCTTT. Residues: CASSLGLRREAFF.

This clone came up a few times. This chain joins TRBV6-5 and TRBJ2-3, with TRBD2 identical over 10 bases. From germline, CDR1 is MNHEY and CDR2 SVGAGI. The CDR3 consists of 16 residues. Trimming at V came to 4 bases and at J to 2 bases, leaving 6 bases not matched to a gene. CDR3 sequence reads: CASSSSLAGSTDTQYF. CDR3 nucleotide sequence: TGTGCCAGCAGTTCCTCACTAGCGGGGTCCACAGATACGCAGTATTTT.

The chain has TRBV6-6 and TRBJ2-7, with TRBD1 as a possible D gene (6 bases). The germline V and J ends were trimmed by 0 bases and 5 bases, with 17 bases remaining between them. CDR1 and CDR2 (germline): MNHNY, SVGAGI (reference sequence). CDR3 length: 16 residues. CDR3 sequence reads: CASSYSFTGTANEQYF. CDR3 DNA sequence: TGTGCCAGCAGTTACTCATTCACAGGGACCGCGAACGAGCAGTACTTC.

This chain connects TRBV6-1 to TRBJ1-1; possibly TRBD1 for D (5 bases). The length of the CDR3 is 15 residues. CDR1 is MNHNS and CDR2 is SASEGT in the germline V gene. The germline V and J ends were trimmed by 5 bases and 8 bases, with 21 bases remaining between them. The CDR3 is CASSSPQDPAGEAFF. The CDR3 bases are TGTGCCAGCAGTTCCCCGCAAGACCCCGCAGGGGAAGCTTTCTTT.

In this sample, this clone turned up many times. This chain uses TRBV13 with TRBJ2-3; 8 bases agree with TRBD2. The trim removed 5 bases at V and 0 bases at J, leaving 7 bases unmatched. Germline CDR1 reads PRHDT; CDR2 reads FYEKMQ (reference sequence). The CDR3 runs 16 residues. The CDR3 region is CASSQQLAASTDTQYF. Written as DNA, the CDR3 is TGTGCCAGCAGCCAGCAACTAGCGGCCAGCACAGATACGCAGTATTTT.

This chain links TRBV11-3 with TRBJ2-1, with D possibly TRBD2 on 5 matching bases. The CDR3 spans 14 residues. Trimming took off 4 bases at V and 1 base at J, with 8 bases between the two ends. From germline, CDR1 is SGHNT and CDR2 YENEEA. CDR3 amino acids: CASSSQRSYNEQFF. As DNA, the CDR3 is TGTGCCAGCAGCTCGCAGCGGTCCTACAATGAGCAGTTCTTC.

V is TRBV19 and J is TRBJ1-5, with 11 bases that match TRBD1. V lost 11 bases and J lost 0; bases outside the gene matches: 6. Germline V gene lookup returns CDR1 LNHDA and CDR2 SQIVND (reference sequence). The CDR3 extends over 15 amino acids. The CDR3 region has the DNA TGTGCCGGGGACAGGGGGAATTATAGCAATCAGCCCCAGCATTTT. Translation: CAGDRGNYSNQPQHF.

This clone was detected only a few times. This rearrangement joins TRBV20-1 to TRBJ2-7; D is ambiguous. Looked up from germline, CDR1 is DFQATT and CDR2 is SNEGSKA (reference sequence). The germline V and J ends were trimmed by 0 bases and 5 bases, with 2 bases remaining between them. This CDR3 has 10 amino acids. CDR3 coding DNA: TGCAGTGCTAGAGATAACGAGCAGTACTTC. Its translation: CSARDNEQYF.